These 24 T cell receptor beta chains share one sample of origin, sequenced in a study of blood T cells in healthy people across ages. PCR was performed a second time for roughly 7 to 11 cycles using a sample-barcoded 5' primer and a J-beta primer mix. TCRdb reprocessed the 5' RACE reads via MiXCR and lists one record per CDR3 protein. This table has 650,000 to 950,000 distinct CDR3 sequences, 40% to 50% appearing once. The sequenced sample consisted of blood. The receptors shown here come from a man aged 60-69 years in good health.

Concerning this clonotype itself: It is likely a read error, because the conserved phenylalanine at the end of the CDR3 is missing. The genes are TRBV29-1 and TRBJ1-2; a weak D match, TRBD1 (6 bases). The CDR3 length is 12 residues. Per germline, CDR1 SQVTM and CDR2 ANQGSEA. Trimming removed 4 bases at V and 3 bases at J, with 9 bases between. CDR3 sequence reads: CSVGTAYYGYTS. DNA of the CDR3: TGCAGCGTTGGGACAGCCTACTATGGCTACACCTCC.

The chain recombines TRBV7-2 with TRBJ1-6; 9 bases are a match to TRBD1. V was clipped by 5 bases and J by 8 bases; unmatched bases: 13. CDR1 and CDR2 from the germline V gene are SGHTA and FQGNSA. CDR3 length: 17 residues. In DNA form, the CDR3 reads TGTGCCAGCAGCACGGCACCCGGGACAGGGTATTATTCACCCCTCCACTTT. Its protein product is CASSTAPGTGYYSPLHF.

The sample holds a few counts of this clonotype. The chain uses TRBV11-3 and TRBJ2-7; 7 nucleotides match TRBD2. Per germline, CDR1 SGHNT and CDR2 YENEEA. The CDR3 totals 15 residues. The J segment lost 0 bases and the V segment lost 7 bases, leaving 9 bases of the junction unmatched. The CDR3 DNA follows: TGTGCCAGCACCCGATGGGGGGGGGACTCCTACGAGCAGTACTTC. It specifies CASTRWGGDSYEQYF.

V gene TRBV18 combines with J gene TRBJ2-1, with D possibly TRBD1 on 5 matching bases. CDR1 is KGHSH, CDR2 LQKENI, per germline. This CDR3 comprises 15 residues. The V and J ends lost 6 bases and 8 bases respectively, with 20 bases between them. Here the CDR3 DNA reads TGTGCCAGCTCCTTCCACAGGCGAACTGGGGATGAGCAGTTCTTC. Its translation: CASSFHRRTGDEQFF.

The chain is built from TRBV20-1 and TRBJ2-7, with TRBD1 identical over 8 bases. Unmatched junction bases numbered 8, after V lost 7 bases and J lost 3 bases. Per the germline V gene, CDR1 is DFQATT and CDR2 is SNEGSKA (reference sequence). The CDR3 totals 13 residues. CDR3 protein: CSVAGQDIYEQYF. The CDR3 DNA reads TGCAGTGTCGCGGGACAGGACATCTACGAGCAGTACTTC.

Only a few counts were recorded for this clonotype. The genes are TRBV7-9 and TRBJ2-5, with D perhaps being TRBD1 or TRBD2 (5 bases each). The length of the CDR3 is 15 residues. Germline values: CDR1 SEHNR, CDR2 FQNEAQ (reference sequence). V lost 7 bases to trimming and J lost 5 bases, with 20 bases between them. The CDR3 DNA reads TGTGCCAGCACCGTAGCAGGGACGGTCGCGGAGACCCAGTACTTC. Translating it yields CASTVAGTVAETQYF.

The chain has TRBV14 and TRBJ2-1; TRBD2 aligns across 7 bases. CDR1 is SGHDN, CDR2 FVKESK, per germline. This CDR3 comprises 17 residues. After removal of 2 bases from V and 3 bases from J, the junction contained 10 bases not matched to a gene. Here the CDR3 DNA reads TGTGCCAGCAGCCAATGGGGACTGGCGGGGGACTACAATGAGCAGTTCTTC. Translated: CASSQWGLAGDYNEQFF.

The CDR3 sequence: CASSQGAGGYNEQYF. The DNA for the CDR3 is TGTGCCAGCAGCCAAGGAGCGGGGGGATACAATGAGCAGTACTTC. V gene TRBV3-1 combines with J gene TRBJ2-5; 9 bases match TRBD2. The CDR3 has 15 amino acids. Germline trimming cut 1 base from V and 11 bases from J; bases unmatched to any gene: 11. Per germline, CDR1 LGHDT and CDR2 YNNKEL (reference sequence).

V and J are TRBV4-3 and TRBJ1-4, with a possible D match to TRBD1 (5 bases). Per the germline V gene, CDR1 is LGHNA and CDR2 is YSLEER. V was shortened by 0 bases and J by 4 bases, with 9 bases between the two germline ends. The CDR3 sequence is 15 residues long. The CDR3 sequence: CASSQDRAVNEKLFF. The DNA for the CDR3 is TGCGCCAGCAGCCAAGACAGGGCCGTTAATGAAAAACTGTTTTTT.

About this clonotype itself: A read error may be the cause here, since a much bigger clone is one base away. The chain carries TRBV29-1 and TRBJ2-1; D gene ambiguous. Germline values: CDR1 SQVTM, CDR2 ANQGSEA. Between the trimmed V and J ends, which lost 4 bases and 10 bases, there was a span of 11 bases. This CDR3 has 11 residues. The CDR3 protein is CSVVTPYEQFF. CDR3 coding DNA: TGCAGCGTTGTAACTCCGTACGAGCAGTTCTTC.

The chain couples TRBV4-3 to TRBJ2-4, with TRBD1 matching over 10 bases. Germline V gene lookup returns CDR1 LGHNA and CDR2 YSLEER. CDR3 length: 14 residues. Germline trimming cut 3 bases from V and 8 bases from J; bases unmatched to any gene: 4. The CDR3 region has the DNA TGCGCCAGCAGCCAGGACAGGGGGTGGGACATTCAGTACTTC. Translated, it gives CASSQDRGWDIQYF.

Comments on this clonotype: The junction shows a germline mismatch at one end, possibly a read error. V is TRBV28 and J is TRBJ1-2; D call uncertain. CDR1 MDHEN and CDR2 SYDVKM come from the germline V gene. This CDR3 is 11 amino acids long. For the CDR3, the DNA is TGTCCCAGCAGCCCGAATTCCGACTACGCCTTC. Translating it yields CPSSPNSDYAF.

The CDR3 loop reads CASSHSSGYNEQFF. The CDR3, as DNA: TGTGCCAGCAGCCACTCATCAGGGTACAATGAGCAGTTCTTC. The chain carries TRBV7-6 and TRBJ2-1; D is perhaps TRBD1 (5 bases). This CDR3 spans 14 amino acids. Trimming took off 5 bases at V and 4 bases at J, with 12 bases between the two ends. Per the germline V gene, CDR1 is SGHVS and CDR2 is FNYEAQ.

The V and J genes are TRBV7-3 and TRBJ2-5, with a weak D call TRBD1 (6 bases). The J call is in doubt because the DNA end fits TRBJ2-7 better. CDR1 and CDR2 from the germline V gene are SGHTA and FQGTGA. The CDR3 extends over 13 amino acids. The chain's CDR3 is CASSFSGGVEQYF. DNA of the CDR3: TGTGCCAGCAGCTTCAGTGGGGGCGTCGAGCAGTACTTC.

There are many counts of this clonotype. The V gene is TRBV7-2, the J gene TRBJ2-7; 13 nucleotides line up with TRBD2. Per germline, CDR1 SGHTA and CDR2 FQGNSA. Losses at the gene ends were 5 bases for V and 3 bases for J; bases not matched to a gene: 4. The CDR3 loop spans 15 amino acids. CDR3 coding DNA: TGTGCCAGCAGCAAGGGACTAGCGGGGTACTACGAGCAGTACTTC. Protein product: CASSKGLAGYYEQYF.

V gene TRBV5-1 combines with J gene TRBJ2-7; tentatively, D is TRBD1 or TRBD2 (6 bases each). With 2 bases removed from V and 0 bases from J, the gap between germline ends came to 15 bases. The CDR3 sequence is 16 residues long. The germline V gene encodes CDR1 SGHRS and CDR2 YFSETQ. CDR3 DNA: TGCGCCAGCAGCTTATCTTGGGGGGCCTCCTCCTACGAGCAGTACTTC. Its translation is CASSLSWGASSYEQYF.

This clonotype occurred a few times. The CDR3 loop is CASRMSDHYGYTF. In DNA, the CDR3 is TGTGCCAGCAGGATGAGTGACCACTATGGCTACACCTTC. The genes are TRBV6-2 or TRBV6-3 and TRBJ1-2; no clear D gene. V was cut by 6 bases and J by 3 bases, with 11 bases left in between. The CDR3 is made up of 13 amino acids. Germline V gives CDR1 MNHEY, CDR2 SVGEGT.

This chain connects TRBV2 to TRBJ2-4; 8 bases fit TRBD1. The J call may be mistaken, given a closer DNA end match to TRBJ2-5. Looked up from germline, CDR1 is SNHLY and CDR2 is FYNNEI. There are 13 residues in the CDR3. CDR3 bases: TGTGCCAGCAGTCGGACAGGGTGGCAGACCCAGTACTTC. Its translation: CASSRTGWQTQYF.

The CDR3 nucleotides are TGTGCCAGCAGCTCGGGGGAGTTCGACACCGGGGAGCTGTTTTTT. It yields the protein CASSSGEFDTGELFF. The gene calls are TRBV5-5 and TRBJ2-2; maybe TRBD2 (6 bases). Trimming left V 3 bases short and J 3 bases short, with 12 bases between. Germline V gene data show CDR1 as SGHKS and CDR2 as YYEKEE (reference sequence). The CDR3 loop spans 15 amino acids.

V usage is TRBV9 and J usage is TRBJ1-6; tentative D call: TRBD1 (5 bases). The CDR3 length is 14 residues. Germline CDR1 reads SGDLS; CDR2 reads YYNGEE. The V end lost 0 bases, the J end lost 7 bases, and 8 bases lay between the germline ends. CDR3 nucleotides: TGTGCCAGCAGCGTAGGCAGGGTCAATTCACCCCTCCACTTT. This codes for CASSVGRVNSPLHF.

V gene TRBV20-1 combines with J gene TRBJ1-6, with 9 bases fitting TRBD1. The CDR3 extends over 15 amino acids. The germline CDR1 and CDR2 sequences are DFQATT and SNEGSKA (reference sequence). After removal of 1 base from V and 10 bases from J, the junction contained 8 bases not matched to a gene. Here the CDR3 reads CSARAGTGSGSPLHF. DNA for the CDR3: TGCAGTGCTAGAGCCGGGACAGGGTCGGGGTCACCCCTCCACTTT.

Worth noting for this clonotype: A read error may be the cause here, since a much bigger clone is one base away. This rearrangement joins TRBV29-1 to TRBJ2-5, with D unclear. CDR1 SQVTM and CDR2 ANQGSEA come from the germline V gene. This CDR3 has 12 residues. The CDR3 sequence: CSVRVPQGTQYF. CDR3 DNA: TGCAGCGTCCGGGTACCCCAAGGGACCCAGTACTTC.

This clonotype was counted only a few times. This chain links TRBV28 with TRBJ2-7; 9 bases are shared with TRBD1. The CDR3 is 16 residues long. Trimming at V came to 4 bases and at J to 2 bases, leaving 9 bases not matched to a gene. CDR1 MDHEN and CDR2 SYDVKM come from the germline V gene. Here the CDR3 DNA reads TGTGCCAGCAGTTCAGGCCGGGGGACAGGGACCTACGAGCAGTACTTC. It specifies CASSSGRGTGTYEQYF.

The chain uses TRBV5-1 and TRBJ2-7; tentatively, D is TRBD2 (5 bases). The CDR3 runs to 13 residues. The germline V gene encodes CDR1 SGHRS and CDR2 YFSETQ. Trimming cost V 6 bases and J 1 base, with 11 bases left between them. The CDR3 DNA sequence: TGCGCCAGCAAGCTGAGCGGTTCCTACGAGCAGTACTTC. Its protein is CASKLSGSYEQYF.